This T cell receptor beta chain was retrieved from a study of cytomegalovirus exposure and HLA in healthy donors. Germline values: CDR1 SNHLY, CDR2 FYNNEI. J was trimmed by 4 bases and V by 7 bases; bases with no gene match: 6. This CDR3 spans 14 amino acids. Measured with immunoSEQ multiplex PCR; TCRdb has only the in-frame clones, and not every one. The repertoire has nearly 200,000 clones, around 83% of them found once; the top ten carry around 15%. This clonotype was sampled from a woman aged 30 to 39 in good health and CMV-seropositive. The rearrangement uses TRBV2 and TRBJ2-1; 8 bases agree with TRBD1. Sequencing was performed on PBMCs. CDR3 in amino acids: CASIAGTGYNEQFF. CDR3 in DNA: TGTGCCAGCATCGCCGGGACAGGTTACAATGAGCAGTTCTTC.